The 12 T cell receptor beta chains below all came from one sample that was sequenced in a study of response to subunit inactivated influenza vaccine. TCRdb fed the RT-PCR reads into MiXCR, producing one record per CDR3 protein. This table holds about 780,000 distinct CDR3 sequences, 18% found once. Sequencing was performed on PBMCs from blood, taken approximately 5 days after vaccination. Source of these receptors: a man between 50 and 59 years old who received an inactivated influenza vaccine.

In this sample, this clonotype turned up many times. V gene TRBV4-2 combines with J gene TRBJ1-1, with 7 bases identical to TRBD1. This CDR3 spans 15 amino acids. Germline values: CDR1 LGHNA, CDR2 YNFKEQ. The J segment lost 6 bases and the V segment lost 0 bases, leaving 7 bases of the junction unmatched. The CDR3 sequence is CASSQEWDSYAEAFF. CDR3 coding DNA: TGTGCCAGCAGCCAAGAGTGGGACAGCTACGCTGAAGCTTTCTTT.

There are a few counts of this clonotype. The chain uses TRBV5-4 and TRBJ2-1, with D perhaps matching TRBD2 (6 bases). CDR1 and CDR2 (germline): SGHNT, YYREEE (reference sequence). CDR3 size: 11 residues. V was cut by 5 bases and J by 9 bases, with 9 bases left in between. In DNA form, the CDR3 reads TGTGCCAGCAGATTAGCGGCTGAGCAGTTCTTC. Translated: CASRLAAEQFF.

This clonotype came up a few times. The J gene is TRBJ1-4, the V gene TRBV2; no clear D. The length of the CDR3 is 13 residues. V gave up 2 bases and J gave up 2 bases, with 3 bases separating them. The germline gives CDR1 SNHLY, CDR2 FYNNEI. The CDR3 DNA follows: TGTGCCAGCAGTGAACTGACTAATGAAAAACTGTTTTTT. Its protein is CASSELTNEKLFF.

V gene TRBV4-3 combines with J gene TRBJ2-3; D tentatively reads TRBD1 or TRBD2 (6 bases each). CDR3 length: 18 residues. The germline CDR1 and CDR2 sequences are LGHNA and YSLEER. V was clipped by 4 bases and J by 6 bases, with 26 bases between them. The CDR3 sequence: CASSRKLSWDTGTDTQYF. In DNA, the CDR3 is TGCGCCAGCAGCCGCAAACTAAGCTGGGACACCGGGACTGATACGCAGTATTTT.

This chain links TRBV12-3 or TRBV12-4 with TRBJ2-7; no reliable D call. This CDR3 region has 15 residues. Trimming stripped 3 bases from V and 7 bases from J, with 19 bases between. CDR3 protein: CASSFETTARSEQYF. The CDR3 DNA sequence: TGTGCCAGCAGTTTTGAGACAACCGCCAGGTCAGAGCAGTACTTC.

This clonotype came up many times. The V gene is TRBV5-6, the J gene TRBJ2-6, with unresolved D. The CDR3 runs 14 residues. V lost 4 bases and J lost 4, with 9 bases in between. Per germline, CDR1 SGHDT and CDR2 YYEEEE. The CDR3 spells CASSERSGANVLTF. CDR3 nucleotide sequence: TGTGCCAGCAGCGAGAGGTCCGGGGCCAACGTCCTGACTTTC.

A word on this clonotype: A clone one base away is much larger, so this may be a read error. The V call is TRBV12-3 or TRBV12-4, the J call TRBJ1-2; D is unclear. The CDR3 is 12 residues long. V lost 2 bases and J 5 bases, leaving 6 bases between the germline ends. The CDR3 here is CASSLNWYGYTF. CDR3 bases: TGTGCCAGCAGTTTAAACTGGTATGGCTACACCTTC.

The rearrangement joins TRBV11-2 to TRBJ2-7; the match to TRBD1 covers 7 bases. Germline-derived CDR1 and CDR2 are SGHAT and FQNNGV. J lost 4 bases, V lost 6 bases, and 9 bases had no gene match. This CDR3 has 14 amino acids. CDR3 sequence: CASSLRDRSYEQYF. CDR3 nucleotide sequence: TGTGCCAGCAGTCTCCGGGACAGATCGTACGAGCAGTACTTC.

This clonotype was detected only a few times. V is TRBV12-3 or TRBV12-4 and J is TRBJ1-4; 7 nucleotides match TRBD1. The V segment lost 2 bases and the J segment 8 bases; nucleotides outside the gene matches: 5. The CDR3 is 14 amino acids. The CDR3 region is CASSLTGAGEKLFF. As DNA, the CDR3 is TGTGCCAGCAGTTTAACAGGGGCGGGGGAAAAACTGTTTTTT.

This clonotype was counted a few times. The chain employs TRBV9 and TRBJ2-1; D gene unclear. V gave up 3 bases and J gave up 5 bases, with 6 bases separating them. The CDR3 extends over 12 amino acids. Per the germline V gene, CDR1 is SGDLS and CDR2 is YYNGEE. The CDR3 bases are TGTGCCAGCAGCGAGCCCCACAATGAGCAGTTCTTC. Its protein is CASSEPHNEQFF. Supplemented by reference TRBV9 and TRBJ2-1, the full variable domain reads DSGVTQTPKHLITATGQRVTLRCSPRSGDLSVYWYQQSLDQGLQFLIQYYNGEERAKGNILERFSAQQFPDLHSELNLSSLELGDSALYFCASSEPHNEQFFGPGTRLTVL.

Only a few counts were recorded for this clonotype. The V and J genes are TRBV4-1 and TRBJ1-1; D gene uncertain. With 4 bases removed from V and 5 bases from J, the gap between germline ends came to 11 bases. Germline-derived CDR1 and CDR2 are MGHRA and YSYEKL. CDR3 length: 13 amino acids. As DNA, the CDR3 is TGCGCCAGCAGCCGAATCCAAGGGACTGAAGCTTTCTTT. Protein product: CASSRIQGTEAFF.

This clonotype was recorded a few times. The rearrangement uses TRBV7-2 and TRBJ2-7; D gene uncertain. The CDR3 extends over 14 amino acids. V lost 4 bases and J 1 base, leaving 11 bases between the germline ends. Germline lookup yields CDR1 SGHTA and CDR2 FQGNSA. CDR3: CASSSVQVSYEQYF. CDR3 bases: TGTGCCAGCAGCTCTGTGCAGGTGTCCTACGAGCAGTACTTC.